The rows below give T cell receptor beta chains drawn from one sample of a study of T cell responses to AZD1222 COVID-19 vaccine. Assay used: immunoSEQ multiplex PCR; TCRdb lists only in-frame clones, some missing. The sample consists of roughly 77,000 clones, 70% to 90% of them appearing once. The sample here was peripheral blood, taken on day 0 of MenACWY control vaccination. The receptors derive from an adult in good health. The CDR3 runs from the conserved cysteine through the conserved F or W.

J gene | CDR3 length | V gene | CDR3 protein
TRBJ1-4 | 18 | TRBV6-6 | CASSPSPVRPATNEKLFF
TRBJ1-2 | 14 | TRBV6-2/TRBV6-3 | CASSGGTRNYGYTF
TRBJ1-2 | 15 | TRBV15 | CATSSGTRATYGYTF
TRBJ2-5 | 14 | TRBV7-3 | CASSSGLAGETQYF
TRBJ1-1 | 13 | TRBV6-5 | CASSRTQNTEAFF
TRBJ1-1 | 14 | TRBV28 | CASRGAGDVPEAFF
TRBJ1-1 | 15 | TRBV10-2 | CASSELQGAEAEAFF
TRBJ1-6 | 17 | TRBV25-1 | CASSESLTKSSYSPLHF
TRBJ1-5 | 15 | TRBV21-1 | CASIQGWGANQPQHF
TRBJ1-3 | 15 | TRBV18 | CASSPSDRAGNTIYF
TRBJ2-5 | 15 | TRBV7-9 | CASSLRLAEQETQYF
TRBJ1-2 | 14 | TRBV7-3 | CASSPSPGRYGYTF
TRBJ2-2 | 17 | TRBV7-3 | CASSLLADRRNTGELFF
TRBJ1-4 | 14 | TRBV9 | CASSVADGNEKLFF
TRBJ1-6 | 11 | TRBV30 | CAWSVGAFFHF
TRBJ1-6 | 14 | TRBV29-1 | CSVRTGSVDSPLHF
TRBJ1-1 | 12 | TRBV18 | CASSPGRAEAFF
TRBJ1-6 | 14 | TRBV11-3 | CASSFYSTDSPLHF
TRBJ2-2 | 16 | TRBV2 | CASSDRGRLGPGELFF
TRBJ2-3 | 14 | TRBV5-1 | CASSLGQGADTQYF
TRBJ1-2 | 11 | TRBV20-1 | CKLPLGRGYTF
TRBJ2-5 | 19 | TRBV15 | CATSTTSRDREKSGETQYF
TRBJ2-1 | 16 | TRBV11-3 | CASSPGGSSSYNEQFF
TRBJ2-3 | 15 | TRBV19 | CASSRNGGRTDTQYF
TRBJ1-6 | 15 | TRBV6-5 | CASSYDWRYDSPLHF
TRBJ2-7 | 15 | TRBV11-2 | CASSLDRQPTYEQYF
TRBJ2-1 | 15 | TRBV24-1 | CATSDPSYVSNEQFF
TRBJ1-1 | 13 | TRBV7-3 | CASSPGPNTEAFF
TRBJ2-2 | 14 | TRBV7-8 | CASSWGGGTGELFF
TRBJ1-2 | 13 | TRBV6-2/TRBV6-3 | CASSLEGNYGYTF
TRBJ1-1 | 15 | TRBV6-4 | CASSEFGGMNTEAFF
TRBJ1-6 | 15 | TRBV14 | CASSQVQGVDSPLHF
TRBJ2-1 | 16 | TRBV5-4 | CASRWGLAVSYNEQFF
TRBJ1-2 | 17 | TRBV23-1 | CASSQSLRDRAFYGYTF
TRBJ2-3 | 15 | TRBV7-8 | CASSLAGQGSDTQYF
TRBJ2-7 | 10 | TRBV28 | CASSRVEQYF
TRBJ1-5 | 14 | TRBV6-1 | CASSERFSNQPQHF
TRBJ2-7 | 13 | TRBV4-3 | CASSQEVRTEQYF
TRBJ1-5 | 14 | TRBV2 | CASTTGGYNQPQHF
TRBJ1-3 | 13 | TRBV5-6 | CASSFGQRNTIYF
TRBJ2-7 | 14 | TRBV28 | CASSLYAGNREQYF
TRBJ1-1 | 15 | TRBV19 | CASSIIAGSYPQAFF
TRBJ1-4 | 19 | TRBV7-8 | CASSYTTGIGLATNEKLFF
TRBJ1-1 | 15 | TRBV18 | CASSPTGTGVTEAFF